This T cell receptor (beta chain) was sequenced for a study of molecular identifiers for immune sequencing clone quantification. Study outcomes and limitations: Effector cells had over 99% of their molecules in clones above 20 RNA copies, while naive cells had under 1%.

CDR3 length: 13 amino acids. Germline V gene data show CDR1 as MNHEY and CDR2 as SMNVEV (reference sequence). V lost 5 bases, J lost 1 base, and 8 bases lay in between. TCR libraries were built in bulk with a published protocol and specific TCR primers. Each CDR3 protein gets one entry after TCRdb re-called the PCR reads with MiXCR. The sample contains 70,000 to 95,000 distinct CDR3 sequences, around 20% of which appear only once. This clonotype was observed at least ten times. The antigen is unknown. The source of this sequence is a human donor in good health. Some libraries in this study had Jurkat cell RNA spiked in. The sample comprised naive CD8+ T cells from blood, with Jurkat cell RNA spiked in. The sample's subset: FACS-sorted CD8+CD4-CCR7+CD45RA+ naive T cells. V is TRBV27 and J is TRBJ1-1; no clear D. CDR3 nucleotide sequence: TGTGCCAGCAGTATTGACCCGAACACTGAAGCTTTCTTT. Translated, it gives CASSIDPNTEAFF.